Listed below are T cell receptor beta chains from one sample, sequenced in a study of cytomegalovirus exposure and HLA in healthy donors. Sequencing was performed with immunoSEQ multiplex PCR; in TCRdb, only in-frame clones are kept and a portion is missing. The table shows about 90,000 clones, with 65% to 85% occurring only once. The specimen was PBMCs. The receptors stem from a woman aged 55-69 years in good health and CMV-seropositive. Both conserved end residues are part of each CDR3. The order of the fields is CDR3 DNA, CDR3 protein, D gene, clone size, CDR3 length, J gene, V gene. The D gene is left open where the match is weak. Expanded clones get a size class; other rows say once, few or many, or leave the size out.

TGCGCCAGCAGCCAAGATGGCGGTCTCGGGGTTTCCTACGAGCAGTACTTC | CASSQDGGLGVSYEQYF | . | . | 17 | TRBJ2-7 | TRBV4-1
TGCGCCAGCAGCCTGCTCGGGAGGGGGGCAGATACGCAGTATTTT | CASSLLGRGADTQYF | TRBD2 | . | 15 | TRBJ2-3 | TRBV4-1
TGTGCCAGCTCACCCGCGACAGGGGGTGAAGCTTTCTTT | CASSPATGGEAFF | TRBD1 | . | 13 | TRBJ1-1 | TRBV18
TGTGCCAGCTCACCTGCGATCATACGGGAGACCCAGTACTTC | CASSPAIIRETQYF | . | . | 14 | TRBJ2-5 | TRBV18
TGTGCCAGCAGTTACACTAAATTCGACAATGAGCAGTTCTTC | CASSYTKFDNEQFF | . | . | 14 | TRBJ2-1 | TRBV6-5
TGTGCCAGCAGCCCCCAGTATTTTGAGACCCAGTACTTC | CASSPQYFETQYF | . | . | 13 | TRBJ2-5 | TRBV14
TGTGCCTGGAGTCCGGTTGTTTATGAAGCTTCCTTT | CAWSPVVYEASF | . | . | 12 | TRBJ1-1 | TRBV30
TGTGCCAGCAGTCCCCGAATGGGGCCTTCCTACGAGCAGTACTTC | CASSPRMGPSYEQYF | . | . | 15 | TRBJ2-7 | TRBV6-5
TGTGCCAGCAGCTTAGGTAATAACTATGGCTACACCTTC | CASSLGNNYGYTF | . | once | 13 | TRBJ1-2 | TRBV7-9
TGTGCCAGCAGCGATAACCCAGGGATTGGCTACACCTTC | CASSDNPGIGYTF | . | few | 13 | TRBJ1-2 | TRBV7-3
TGTGCCAGTAGTTGGGGAGGCGGGCAGTTCTTC | CASSWGGGQFF | . | . | 11 | TRBJ2-1 | TRBV19
TGTGCCAGCACTCGTCGGGGACAGGGGGAAATATGGGATTCACCCCTCCACTTT | CASTRRGQGEIWDSPLHF | TRBD1 | . | 18 | TRBJ1-6 | TRBV27
TGTGCCAGCAGACTGACAGGGGGCATTGACTTTGGCTATGGCTACACCTTC | CASRLTGGIDFGYGYTF | TRBD1 | . | 17 | TRBJ1-2 | TRBV28
TGTGCCAGCTCACCGGGGCAGGGGGTCTACGAGCAGTACTTC | CASSPGQGVYEQYF | TRBD1 | . | 14 | TRBJ2-7 | TRBV18
TGTGCCAGCAGAGGGACAATCCTACCAGGTGAAGCTTTCTTT | CASRGTILPGEAFF | . | . | 14 | TRBJ1-1 | TRBV6-1
TGCAGCGTTGATCGACCACAGGGCACAGATACGCAGTATTTT | CSVDRPQGTDTQYF | . | . | 14 | TRBJ2-3 | TRBV29-1
TGTGCCAGCAGTTACTTCGGGGAGGAAGCTGAAGCTTTCTTT | CASSYFGEEAEAFF | . | few | 14 | TRBJ1-1 | TRBV6-5
TGCGCCAGCAGCTTGGCCTCCGGCAGGGGCTCCTACGAGCAGTACTTC | CASSLASGRGSYEQYF | . | . | 16 | TRBJ2-7 | TRBV5-1
TGCGCCAGCAGCCAAGAAGGGCAGGGGGAAGAGACCCAGTACTTC | CASSQEGQGEETQYF | TRBD1 | . | 15 | TRBJ2-5 | TRBV4-1
TGCGCCAGCAGCTTGAACGGTCCCACTGAAGCTTTCTTT | CASSLNGPTEAFF | . | few | 13 | TRBJ1-1 | TRBV5-1
TGTGCCAGCAGTTTACTTTTGGGGAGGGGCGGGAGAACCTACGAGCAGTACTTC | CASSLLLGRGGRTYEQYF | TRBD2 | once | 18 | TRBJ2-7 | TRBV28
TGCGCCAGCAGCTTGGAATGGGCTAGCGGGGACCTTGCCTACAATGAGCAGTTCTTC | CASSLEWASGDLAYNEQFF | TRBD2 | . | 19 | TRBJ2-1 | TRBV5-1
TGCGCCAGCAGCAGGACAACAGGGGAACAAGAGACCCAGTACTTC | CASSRTTGEQETQYF | TRBD1 | few | 15 | TRBJ2-5 | TRBV5-1
TGTGCCAGCAGCATAAATACAGGCAATGAGCAGTTCTTC | CASSINTGNEQFF | . | . | 13 | TRBJ2-1 | TRBV9
TGTGCCAGCAGCTTCGGGGGGAGGCTGGGGGAGCAGTACTTC | CASSFGGRLGEQYF | TRBD2 | . | 14 | TRBJ2-7 | TRBV5-4
TGTGCCAGCAGCGTCCGGGACAGAAATGAGCAGTTCTTC | CASSVRDRNEQFF | TRBD1 | . | 13 | TRBJ2-1 | TRBV5-8
TGTGCCAGCAGCCAGACCGGGACTAGTAGCTACGAGCAGTACTTC | CASSQTGTSSYEQYF | TRBD2 | few | 15 | TRBJ2-7 | TRBV27
TGTGCCAGCAGTTTATTAGCCAGAACCGGGGAGCTGTTTTTT | CASSLLARTGELFF | . | . | 14 | TRBJ2-2 | TRBV27
TGTGCCAGCAGCTTAGACGGCGGGGGAAGCACAGATACGCAGTATTTT | CASSLDGGGSTDTQYF | TRBD2 | . | 16 | TRBJ2-3 | TRBV7-9
TGTGCCAGTAGTAACAACAGGGGAAGTCGGGGCTACACCTTC | CASSNNRGSRGYTF | TRBD1 | few | 14 | TRBJ1-2 | TRBV19
TGTGCCAGCAGCTCTTACTTGGCGGGAGGGGACAATGAGCAGTTCTTC | CASSSYLAGGDNEQFF | TRBD2 | . | 16 | TRBJ2-1 | TRBV7-6
TGTGCCAGCAGCTTGGCGGCGGGGCAGGGTCACGAGCAGTACTTC | CASSLAAGQGHEQYF | . | . | 15 | TRBJ2-7 | TRBV5-4
TGTGCCAGCACCCCTTGGGGGAAAGCGGGAGCGACCTACAATGAGCAGTTCTTC | CASTPWGKAGATYNEQFF | TRBD2 | . | 18 | TRBJ2-1 | TRBV5-4
TGTGCCAGCAGTTTATATCGGACAGGGGCTGGAAACACCATATATTTT | CASSLYRTGAGNTIYF | TRBD1 | . | 16 | TRBJ1-3 | TRBV28
TGTGCCAGCAGCCCGTGGACAGACTACAATGAGCAGTTCTTC | CASSPWTDYNEQFF | . | . | 14 | TRBJ2-1 | TRBV7-9
TGTGCCAGCAGTCGTCCGCCAACTACTGAAGCTTTCTTT | CASSRPPTTEAFF | . | . | 13 | TRBJ1-1 | TRBV6-5
TGTGCCAGCAGCTTATCGTTCCCCAGCGGTTCTAGCACAGATACGCAGTATTTT | CASSLSFPSGSSTDTQYF | . | . | 18 | TRBJ2-3 | TRBV7-9
TGTGCCAGCAGTGCCGGACTGTATGGCTACACCTTC | CASSAGLYGYTF | . | . | 12 | TRBJ1-2 | TRBV2
TGTGCCATCAGTGAGTCGACCGGGAGTAGCACGGCCTACGAGCAGTACTTC | CAISESTGSSTAYEQYF | . | few | 17 | TRBJ2-7 | TRBV10-3
TGCGCCAGCAGCTTGGGTAGGGGGCTCCAAGAGACCCAGTACTTC | CASSLGRGLQETQYF | TRBD1 | . | 15 | TRBJ2-5 | TRBV5-1
TGTGCCAGCAGTTCCGCGGGACGGTCTAATGAAAAACTGTTTTTT | CASSSAGRSNEKLFF | . | . | 15 | TRBJ1-4 | TRBV6-6
TGTGCCAGCAGGTGGACAGCCTATGGGTCCTACGAGCAGTACTTC | CASRWTAYGSYEQYF | . | . | 15 | TRBJ2-7 | TRBV28
TGTGCCAGCAGCCCCCGGGGGGAAACCTACGAGCAGTACTTC | CASSPRGETYEQYF | TRBD2 | . | 14 | TRBJ2-7 | TRBV4-2
TGTGCCAGTAGTAGCACAGGGGGCCTCGAGCAGTACTTC | CASSSTGGLEQYF | TRBD1 | . | 13 | TRBJ2-7 | TRBV19
TGTGCCTGGGGAGGAGGAGGATTCACTGAAGCTTTCTTT | CAWGGGGFTEAFF | . | . | 13 | TRBJ1-1 | TRBV30
TGTGCCCTCACAGGGGATAGGGAAAAACTGTTTTTT | CALTGDREKLFF | TRBD1 | few | 12 | TRBJ1-4 | TRBV10-3
TGTGCCAGTAAGGACAGGGGGTCCCACGAGCAGTACTTC | CASKDRGSHEQYF | TRBD1 | . | 13 | TRBJ2-7 | TRBV27
TGTGCCAGCAGCCCCGGGACAGCCTATGGCTACACCTTC | CASSPGTAYGYTF | TRBD1 | . | 13 | TRBJ1-2 | TRBV7-9
TGTGCCAGCAGTGCCCCCGGGGTTGGCTATGGCTACACCTTC | CASSAPGVGYGYTF | . | . | 14 | TRBJ1-2 | TRBV28
TGTGCCAGCAGTTCCTGGGGGGGGGTGGACACCGGGGAGCTGTTTTTT | CASSSWGGVDTGELFF | TRBD2 | . | 16 | TRBJ2-2 | TRBV27
TGTGCCAGCAGCCTTGGCTTAGCCAAAAACATTCAGTACTTC | CASSLGLAKNIQYF | . | . | 14 | TRBJ2-4 | TRBV14
TGTGCCAGCAAGGTCCGACAGGGGCGATTCGATACGCAGTATTTT | CASKVRQGRFDTQYF | TRBD1 | . | 15 | TRBJ2-3 | TRBV5-4
TGTGCCAGCAGCGCGATGAGGGAAGGAGAGCAGTACTTC | CASSAMREGEQYF | . | once | 13 | TRBJ2-7 | TRBV6-5
TGTGCCAGCAGCCAAGAAGCTTTTGGTACCTACAATGAGCAGTTCTTC | CASSQEAFGTYNEQFF | . | few | 16 | TRBJ2-1 | TRBV4-1
TGTGCCATCAGTGGGACTAGCGGGACAGAGACCCAGTACTTC | CAISGTSGTETQYF | TRBD2 | . | 14 | TRBJ2-5 | TRBV10-3
TGTGCCAGCAGCTCTACTAGCGGCGGGGAGCTGTTTTTT | CASSSTSGGELFF | TRBD2 | . | 13 | TRBJ2-2 | TRBV7-2
TGTGCCAGCAGCTTAGGACAAAATCAGCCCCAGCATTTT | CASSLGQNQPQHF | . | . | 13 | TRBJ1-5 | TRBV7-2
TGCAGCGTTGCGAGTTCCAACACCGGGGAGCTGTTTTTT | CSVASSNTGELFF | . | few | 13 | TRBJ2-2 | TRBV29-1
TGTGCCAGCAGCTCCGGGACAGGTAGAGAAAAACTGTTTTTT | CASSSGTGREKLFF | TRBD1 | . | 14 | TRBJ1-4 | TRBV5-4